The following is a T cell receptor (beta chain) sequence with its context. Its antigen is unidentified. This sample was included in a study of cytomegalovirus exposure and HLA in healthy donors. Study outcomes and limitations: Fewer N-insertions than the 666-donor mean were reportedly shown by an Asian-associated ancestry cluster in a later analysis. TCR sequences were mostly rare, though some public TCRs occurred in many donors. When a later analysis compared HLA-associated TCR beta chains with equally common others, the HLA-associated chains turned out to be more clonally expanded and to have lower generation probabilities. The study recorded over 150 TCR beta chains that were cytomegalovirus-associated.

CDR1 and CDR2 (germline): SQVTM, ANQGSEA. The J segment lost 8 bases and the V segment lost 7 bases, leaving 10 bases of the junction unmatched. The CDR3 length is 13 residues. The PCR made use of 60 Vbeta and 13 Jbeta primers. This table comes from immunoSEQ multiplex PCR, and its TCRdb copy is limited to in-frame clones, with some not included. The table shows fewer than 150,000 clones, with over 70% occurring only once. The receptor comes from a male donor in good health and CMV-seronegative. The sample consisted of PBMCs. V is TRBV29-1 and J is TRBJ2-4; 8 bases are shared with TRBD2. The CDR3 loop is CSGRSGVVDIQYF. The CDR3 DNA follows: TGCAGCGGGCGTAGCGGGGTAGTCGACATTCAGTACTTC.